The next 23 T cell receptor beta chains were all read from a single sample in a study of CD8+ T cells in alopecia areata. Reverse transcription of extracted RNA yielded cDNA, which provided the sequencing template. Repertoires were generated with immunoSEQ multiplex PCR, while TCRdb's copy carries only in-frame clones and drops some. The sample records about 200,000 clones, roughly three fifths being singletons. The sequenced material came from CD8+ T cells sorted from blood. These receptors were obtained from a human donor in good health.

The rearrangement joins TRBV5-5 to TRBJ2-2, with TRBD2 as a possible D gene (6 bases). CDR3 length: 14 residues. Per germline, CDR1 SGHKS and CDR2 YYEKEE (reference sequence). Trimming removed 5 bases at V and 4 bases at J, with 12 bases between. In nucleotides, the CDR3 is TGTGCCAGCAGTCCGGGGGTGGCCACCGGGGAGCTGTTTTTT. Translated, it gives CASSPGVATGELFF.

The J gene is TRBJ2-7, the V gene TRBV13, with 9 bases matching TRBD2. V shed 2 bases, J shed 5 bases, and the junction held 16 bases outside the gene matches. CDR3 length equals 18 residues. Germline V gene data show CDR1 as PRHDT and CDR2 as FYEKMQ (reference sequence). The CDR3 spells CASSLSYGGGASGDEQYF. The DNA for the CDR3 is TGTGCCAGCAGCTTAAGTTATGGCGGGGGGGCCTCCGGAGACGAGCAGTACTTC.

The CDR3 bases are TGTGCCAGCAGTACTATGAATCAGCCCCAGCATTTT. It codes for CASSTMNQPQHF. The V gene is TRBV2, the J gene TRBJ1-5; unclear D gene. Germline CDR1 reads SNHLY; CDR2 reads FYNNEI. This CDR3 spans 12 amino acids. V lost 5 bases and J lost 4, with 6 bases in between.

This clone has more than one count but fewer than ten. J is TRBJ2-6 and V is TRBV29-1, with D uncertain. The germline V gene encodes CDR1 SQVTM and CDR2 ANQGSEA. The V gene lost 5 bases and the J gene lost 3 bases, with 2 bases spanning the gap. The CDR3 sequence is 11 residues long. For the CDR3, the DNA is TGCAGCGTTTTTGGGGCCAACGTCCTGACTTTC. As protein: CSVFGANVLTF. The full variable domain, completed using reference TRBV29-1 and TRBJ2-6, is SAVISQKPSRDICQRGTSLTIQCQVDSQVTMMFWYRQQPGQSLTLIATANQGSEATYESGFVIDKFPISRPNLTFSTLTVSNMSPEDSSIYLCSVFGANVLTFGAGSRLTVL.

The chain is built from TRBV4-1 and TRBJ1-5; no definite D call. CDR1 and CDR2 (germline): MGHRA, YSYEKL. V was clipped by 1 base and J by 8 bases, with 12 bases between them. This CDR3 region has 14 residues. For the CDR3, the DNA is TGCGCCAGCAGCCAAGTTGGGGTAGGGAAGCCCCAGCATTTT. Its protein product is CASSQVGVGKPQHF.

The J gene is TRBJ2-7, the V gene TRBV4-1; D is unclear. Trimming pared 0 bases from V and 0 bases from J, leaving 3 bases between. This CDR3 region has 13 residues. Germline V gene sequence: CDR1 MGHRA, CDR2 YSYEKL. The CDR3 sequence: CASSQETSYEQYF. The CDR3 coding sequence is TGCGCCAGCAGCCAAGAAACCTCCTACGAGCAGTACTTC.

This clone came up a few times. This rearrangement joins TRBV29-1 to TRBJ2-4; 7 bases line up with TRBD1. CDR1 is SQVTM and CDR2 is ANQGSEA in the germline V gene. The CDR3 sequence is 13 residues long. Losses at the gene ends were 6 bases for V and 1 base for J; bases not matched to a gene: 3. CDR3 loop: CSVQDRAKNIQYF. CDR3 sequence (DNA): TGCAGCGTCCAGGACAGGGCCAAAAACATTCAGTACTTC.

This clone was seen repeatedly, ten times or more. CDR3 sequence (DNA): TGCAGCGTTGATATGAATGGCTACACCTTC. The encoded protein is CSVDMNGYTF. This chain links TRBV29-1 with TRBJ1-2; no reliable D call. V was clipped by 3 bases and J by 6 bases, with 5 bases between them. Germline-derived CDR1 and CDR2 are SQVTM and ANQGSEA. This CDR3 region has 10 residues.

The rearrangement uses TRBV13 and TRBJ2-4; tentative D call: TRBD1 (6 bases). This CDR3 has 16 amino acids. Trimming took off 1 base at V and 3 bases at J, with 13 bases between the two ends. CDR1 PRHDT and CDR2 FYEKMQ come from the germline V gene (reference sequence). As DNA, the CDR3 is TGTGCCAGCAGCTTAGATGGGCCAGGGGACAAAAACATTCAGTACTTC. It translates to CASSLDGPGDKNIQYF.

This chain joins TRBV7-9 and TRBJ2-5, with TRBD2 as a possible D gene (5 bases). The CDR3 extends over 16 amino acids. Deletions cut 5 bases from V and 0 bases from J, with 16 bases between. Germline assignment: CDR1 SEHNR and CDR2 FQNEAQ (reference sequence). CDR3 residues: CASSLNSAVNQETQYF. The CDR3 region has the DNA TGTGCCAGCAGCCTAAATAGCGCGGTGAACCAAGAGACCCAGTACTTC.

V is TRBV30 and J is TRBJ1-6; 7 nucleotides line up with TRBD1. CDR1 and CDR2 (germline): GTSNPN, SVGIG (reference sequence). Unmatched junction bases numbered 0, after V lost 1 base and J lost 0 bases. The CDR3 totals 15 residues. The CDR3 region is CAWSGDSSYNSPLHF. The CDR3 coding sequence is TGTGCCTGGAGTGGGGACAGCTCCTATAATTCACCCCTCCACTTT. Looking up the rest from reference TRBV30 and TRBJ1-6 gives the full variable domain: SQTIHQWPATLVQPVGSPLSLECTVEGTSNPNLYWYRQAAGRGLQLLFYSVGIGQISSEVPQNLSASRPQDRQFILSSKKLLLSDSGFYLCAWSGDSSYNSPLHFGNGTRLTVT.

The genes are TRBV9 and TRBJ2-2, with a tentative D call TRBD2 (6 bases). Per germline, CDR1 SGDLS and CDR2 YYNGEE. The CDR3 is 14 amino acids. The ends were cut back, 3 bases at V and 6 bases at J, with 12 bases in the middle. The CDR3 loop reads CASSEGPSAGELFF. The CDR3 DNA sequence: TGTGCCAGCAGCGAAGGGCCTAGCGCCGGGGAGCTGTTTTTT. The full variable domain, in which reference TRBV9 and TRBJ2-2 provide the parts outside the CDR3, is DSGVTQTPKHLITATGQRVTLRCSPRSGDLSVYWYQQSLDQGLQFLIQYYNGEERAKGNILERFSAQQFPDLHSELNLSSLELGDSALYFCASSEGPSAGELFFGEGSRLTVL.

The chain has TRBV28 and TRBJ2-7; D unresolved. V was shortened by 6 bases and J by 1 base, with 10 bases between the two germline ends. The CDR3 has 13 amino acids. Germline CDR1 is MDHEN and CDR2 is SYDVKM. CDR3 coding DNA: TGTGCCAGCAGAAACGGGCAGTCCTACGAGCAGTACTTC. It specifies CASRNGQSYEQYF.

This CDR3 reads CASQNGDRGYHETQYF. CDR3 DNA sequence: TGTGCCAGCCAGAACGGGGACAGGGGGTATCATGAGACCCAGTACTTC. The chain combines TRBV28 with TRBJ2-5, with 11 bases lining up with TRBD1. V was pared by 8 bases and J by 5 bases, with 13 bases of the junction left unmatched. This CDR3 comprises 16 residues. The germline CDR1 and CDR2 sequences are MDHEN and SYDVKM.

The CDR3 reads CASSLGREQYF. The CDR3 bases are TGTGCCAGCAGCTTAGGGAGAGAGCAGTACTTC. The chain uses TRBV7-9 and TRBJ2-7; D not certain. CDR1 and CDR2 (germline): SEHNR, FQNEAQ (reference sequence). Trimming took 1 base from V and 7 from J, leaving 5 bases between them. The CDR3 contains 11 residues.

The gene calls are TRBV5-1 and TRBJ2-7; D gene uncertain. The CDR3 runs 16 residues. Germline CDR1 SGHRS, CDR2 YFSETQ. V lost 0 bases to trimming and J lost 0 bases, with 13 bases between them. DNA of the CDR3: TGCGCCAGCAGCTTGGGCCCTCAAAGGTCCTCCTACGAGCAGTACTTC. This gives the protein CASSLGPQRSSYEQYF.

V usage is TRBV7-9 and J usage is TRBJ2-2, with D possibly matching TRBD1 (5 bases). This CDR3 region has 11 residues. Germline CDR1 SEHNR, CDR2 FQNEAQ (reference sequence). With 4 bases removed from V and 11 bases from J, the gap between germline ends came to 8 bases. In DNA form, the CDR3 reads TGTGCCAGCAGCTGGGGCTTTGAGCTGTTTTTT. Its translation: CASSWGFELFF.

The genes are TRBV27 and TRBJ2-7; TRBD1 agrees at 7 bases. After removal of 5 bases from V and 4 bases from J, the junction contained 8 bases not matched to a gene. The length of the CDR3 is 14 residues. Per the germline V gene, CDR1 is MNHEY and CDR2 is SMNVEV (reference sequence). The CDR3 loop reads CASSPNRGFYEQYF. In DNA form, the CDR3 reads TGTGCCAGCAGTCCGAACAGGGGTTTTTACGAGCAGTACTTC.

A remark on this clone: The same CDR3 is also encoded by other DNA sequences in this sample. V is TRBV27 and J is TRBJ1-1; D unclear. Per the germline V gene, CDR1 is MNHEY and CDR2 is SMNVEV (reference sequence). The CDR3 sequence is 13 residues long. V gave up 2 bases and J gave up 1 base, with 5 bases separating them. CDR3 residues: CASSLSRNTEAFF. CDR3 in DNA: TGTGCCAGCAGTTTAAGCAGGAACACTGAAGCTTTCTTT.

The chain employs TRBV10-3 and TRBJ1-2; 7 positions agree with TRBD1. Germline V gene data show CDR1 as ENHRY and CDR2 as SYGVKD. J lost 1 base, V lost 8 bases, and 10 bases had no gene match. The CDR3 covers 15 residues. DNA of the CDR3: TGTGCCATCGCCCAGCCAGGGGGGGTTAACTATGGCTACACCTTC. Residues: CAIAQPGGVNYGYTF.

This clone was counted a few times. The chain recombines TRBV6-1 with TRBJ1-1; possible D gene TRBD1, 6 bases. This CDR3 spans 14 amino acids. Germline CDR1 reads MNHNS; CDR2 reads SASEGT. The ends were cut back, 5 bases at V and 1 base at J, with 11 bases in the middle. CDR3 nucleotide sequence: TGTGCCAGCAGTATCCCGGGGGCGAACACTGAAGCTTTCTTT. This translates into CASSIPGANTEAFF.

V is TRBV12-5 and J is TRBJ2-3, with TRBD2 identical over 8 bases. Germline V gene data show CDR1 as LGHNT and CDR2 as FRNRAP. The CDR3 runs to 17 residues. Unmatched junction bases numbered 10, after V lost 4 bases and J lost 1 base. Here the CDR3 reads CASGSSASGPRTDTQYF. CDR3 DNA sequence: TGTGCTAGTGGTTCGTCGGCTAGCGGGCCCCGCACAGATACGCAGTATTTT.

The chain links TRBV9 to TRBJ1-1, with D perhaps TRBD1 (6 bases). The CDR3 consists of 15 residues. The V end lost 0 bases, the J end lost 1 base, and 10 bases lay between the germline ends. Per germline, CDR1 SGDLS and CDR2 YYNGEE. CDR3 nucleotides: TGTGCCAGCAGCGTAGATGACAGGAAGAACACTGAAGCTTTCTTT. This translates into CASSVDDRKNTEAFF.